This passage covers 7 T cell receptor beta chains from one sample sequenced in a study of blood T cell repertoires in COVID-19. Only in-frame clones appear in the TCRdb table, and some are missing; sequencing was by immunoSEQ multiplex PCR. The sample contains about half a million clones, approximately 85% of which appear only once. Sequencing was done on a sample of peripheral blood. Every receptor here comes from a human donor in a cohort sampled during active COVID-19.

This clone was found once. This chain joins TRBV6-2 or TRBV6-3 and TRBJ1-5; 7 bases agree with TRBD1. The germline V gene encodes CDR1 MNHEY and CDR2 SVGEGT. V dropped 0 bases and J dropped 1; count of bases not matched to a gene: 3. This CDR3 is built from 16 residues. The CDR3 region has the DNA TGTGCCAGCAGTTACTCGAAGGGGGCAAGCAATCAGCCCCAGCATTTT. As protein: CASSYSKGASNQPQHF.

The chain has TRBV6-5 and TRBJ1-2; no definite D call. The CDR3 totals 12 residues. Germline values: CDR1 MNHEY, CDR2 SVGAGI. V lost 7 bases and J 13 bases, leaving 19 bases between the germline ends. Here the CDR3 DNA reads TGTGCCAGCACCACCCCCGGGAGGCGGTTCACCTTC. Translating it yields CASTTPGRRFTF.

This clone showed up just once. The chain recombines TRBV30 with TRBJ1-5, with D perhaps TRBD1 (5 bases). This CDR3 region has 15 residues. CDR1 is GTSNPN, CDR2 SVGIG, per germline (reference sequence). Trimming stripped 2 bases from V and 1 base from J, with 12 bases between. The CDR3 loop is CAWSTDGGSNQPQHF. CDR3 coding DNA: TGTGCCTGGAGTACGGACGGGGGAAGCAATCAGCCCCAGCATTTT. The complete variable domain, with remaining parts taken from reference TRBV30 and TRBJ1-5, reads SQTIHQWPATLVQPVGSPLSLECTVEGTSNPNLYWYRQAAGRGLQLLFYSVGIGQISSEVPQNLSASRPQDRQFILSSKKLLLSDSGFYLCAWSTDGGSNQPQHFGDGTRLSIL.

The genes are TRBV6-5 and TRBJ2-3, with 11 bases matching TRBD2. The CDR3 sequence is 14 residues long. The germline gives CDR1 MNHEY, CDR2 SVGAGI. Losses at the gene ends were 10 bases for V and 2 bases for J; bases not matched to a gene: 5. DNA of the CDR3: TGTGCCACCCGACTAGCGGGGACCACAGATACGCAGTATTTT. Its protein is CATRLAGTTDTQYF.

The rearrangement links TRBV5-4 to TRBJ2-7; 11 bases align to TRBD1. The trim removed 4 bases at V and 0 bases at J, leaving 6 bases unmatched. The CDR3 totals 16 residues. The germline gives CDR1 SGHNT, CDR2 YYREEE (reference sequence). DNA for the CDR3: TGTGCCAGCAGCACAAGGGACAGGGGGAACTCCTACGAGCAGTACTTC. It codes for CASSTRDRGNSYEQYF.

V usage is TRBV30 and J usage is TRBJ1-6; 8 positions match TRBD1. The CDR3 loop spans 14 amino acids. Germline values: CDR1 GTSNPN, CDR2 SVGIG (reference sequence). Germline trimming cut 7 bases from V and 1 base from J; bases unmatched to any gene: 3. In DNA, the CDR3 is TGTGCCTCCAGGGGGCAATCCTATAATTCACCCCTCCACTTT. Translating gives CASRGQSYNSPLHF.

This chain connects TRBV13 to TRBJ2-5, with 10 positions matching TRBD1. CDR1 and CDR2 (germline): PRHDT, FYEKMQ (reference sequence). The junction had 2 bases not matched to a gene; V was cut back by 0 bases and J by 4 bases. The CDR3 has 15 amino acids. In DNA form, the CDR3 reads TGTGCCAGCAGCTTAGGGGACAGGGGGGGAGAGACCCAGTACTTC. Translation gives CASSLGDRGGETQYF.